The clone carrying this T cell receptor beta chain has a handful of counts. No antigen is known for it. TCRdb fed the 5' RACE reads into MiXCR, producing one record per CDR3 protein. The data hold 1.5 million to 2 million distinct CDR3 sequences, with less than 35% observed a single time. The CDR3 covers 19 residues. J was trimmed by 6 bases and V by 6 bases; bases with no gene match: 26. Germline CDR1 is DFQATT and CDR2 is SNEGSKA (reference sequence). This entry belongs to a study of identical twins. Study outcomes and limitations: Excess low generation probability was seen in twin-shared out-of-frame alpha sequences. Insertions ran lower in abundant cord blood beta clonotypes, though not in memory repertoires.

The receptor was isolated from a newborn girl in good health. Sequencing input: cord blood. The rearrangement links TRBV20-1 to TRBJ2-1; 7 bases are a match to TRBD2. The CDR3 reads CSAYLVPGPAGPSINEQFF. The CDR3 region has the DNA TGCAGTGCCTACCTAGTCCCGGGACCAGCGGGACCGTCGATCAATGAGCAGTTCTTC.